The 24 T cell receptor beta chains below come from one sample, sequenced in a study of T cells in localized non-small cell lung cancer. TCRdb's table, derived via immunoSEQ multiplex PCR, lists solely in-frame clones and lacks some. Of roughly 18,000 clones in the sample, about 85% were seen once. The sequencing here drew on peripheral blood, taken before any cancer treatment. The receptor set was obtained from an older female donor with stage I lung adenocarcinoma.

This sequence joins TRBV19 and TRBJ1-2; D is unresolved. CDR1 LNHDA and CDR2 SQIVND come from the germline V gene (reference sequence). CDR3 length equals 13 residues. V dropped 5 bases and J dropped 7 bases, with 14 bases sitting between them. The CDR3 bases are TGTGCCAGTAGTCCCTCGCGGGCGGTTGGCTACACCTTC. Translated, it gives CASSPSRAVGYTF.

V usage is TRBV7-2 and J usage is TRBJ2-5, with no clear D. From germline, CDR1 is SGHTA and CDR2 FQGNSA. The CDR3 has 15 amino acids. V lost 5 bases and J lost 2, with 15 bases in between. The CDR3 here is CASSPGRYTQETQYF. In DNA form, the CDR3 reads TGTGCCAGCAGCCCCGGACGCTACACGCAAGAGACCCAGTACTTC.

This chain uses TRBV7-9 with TRBJ2-2; 10 bases agree with TRBD1. Germline V lookup: CDR1 SEHNR, CDR2 FQNEAQ (reference sequence). The CDR3 runs to 15 residues. The junction had 5 bases not matched to a gene; V was cut back by 5 bases and J by 5 bases. CDR3 amino acids: CASSLRTGGTGELFF. In DNA form, the CDR3 reads TGTGCCAGCAGCCTACGGACAGGGGGTACCGGGGAGCTGTTTTTT.

The CDR3 sequence: CASSLLASPGEQYF. CDR3 nucleotides: TGCGCCAGCAGCTTACTAGCGTCCCCCGGGGAGCAGTACTTC. The V gene is TRBV5-1, the J gene TRBJ2-7, with 7 positions matching TRBD2. Per the germline V gene, CDR1 is SGHRS and CDR2 is YFSETQ. CDR3 length: 14 residues. V shed 2 bases, J shed 7 bases, and the junction held 9 bases outside the gene matches.

The genes are TRBV16 and TRBJ1-1, with no clear D. Germline loops: CDR1 KGHSY, CDR2 FQNENV. V lost 4 bases and J 3 bases, leaving 15 bases between the germline ends. This CDR3 region has 15 residues. The DNA for the CDR3 is TGTGCCAGCAGCCCGGGATACTTTCAAGACACTGAAGCTTTCTTT. Its protein product is CASSPGYFQDTEAFF.

The chain links TRBV5-1 to TRBJ2-5; D remains ambiguous. CDR3 length: 12 amino acids. Germline CDR1 reads SGHRS; CDR2 reads YFSETQ. Trimming shortened V by 3 bases and J by 2 bases, and 5 bases separated the two germline ends. CDR3: CASSSSQETQYF. The DNA of the CDR3 is TGCGCCAGCAGCTCCTCTCAAGAGACCCAGTACTTC.

The chain recombines TRBV4-1 with TRBJ2-2; 14 bases match TRBD2. The J segment lost 1 base and the V segment lost 6 bases, leaving 4 bases of the junction unmatched. The CDR3 length is 17 residues. Germline V gene lookup returns CDR1 MGHRA and CDR2 YSYEKL. For the CDR3, the DNA is TGCGCCAGCAGTCCCGGGACTAGCGGGGGGAACACCGGGGAGCTGTTTTTT. Translated: CASSPGTSGGNTGELFF.

The V and J genes are TRBV7-6 and TRBJ2-3; possible D gene TRBD2, 7 bases. The V and J ends lost 5 bases and 6 bases respectively, with 21 bases between them. The CDR3 is 16 residues long. Germline V gives CDR1 SGHVS, CDR2 FNYEAQ. CDR3 in DNA: TGTGCCAGCAGCCTCGAGTCTGGGGGGGCATCTGATACGCAGTATTTT. It is translated as CASSLESGGASDTQYF. The entire variable domain, with the rest obtained from reference TRBV7-6 and TRBJ2-3, is as follows: GAGVSQSPRYKVTKRGQDVALRCDPISGHVSLYWYRQALGQGPEFLTYFNYEAQQDKSGLPNDRFSAERPEGSISTLTIQRTEQRDSAMYRCASSLESGGASDTQYFGPGTRLTVL.

This clone is labeled as medium-sized. The V and J genes are TRBV11-3 and TRBJ2-2; D is unclear. Germline loops: CDR1 SGHNT, CDR2 YENEEA. V lost 1 base, J lost 4 bases, and 4 bases lay in between. The CDR3 consists of 13 residues. CDR3 loop: CASSLGFTGELFF. The CDR3 DNA sequence: TGTGCCAGCAGCTTAGGTTTCACCGGGGAGCTGTTTTTT.

The chain has TRBV7-2 and TRBJ2-7; D call uncertain. Trimming took 5 bases from V and 0 from J, leaving 11 bases between them. There are 14 residues in the CDR3. From germline, CDR1 is SGHTA and CDR2 FQGNSA. The CDR3 region has the DNA TGTGCCAGCAGCCTCGCAGTAACCTCCTACGAGCAGTACTTC. Translating gives CASSLAVTSYEQYF.

V usage is TRBV5-1 and J usage is TRBJ2-7, with D possibly being TRBD2 (7 bases). The CDR3 spans 14 residues. Germline V gene sequence: CDR1 SGHRS, CDR2 YFSETQ. Deletions cut 7 bases from V and 2 bases from J, with 16 bases between. DNA for the CDR3: TGCGCCAGCGGCCTGGGAGGGGGGGCCTACGAGCAGTACTTC. This codes for CASGLGGGAYEQYF.

The chain recombines TRBV9 with TRBJ1-1, with 7 bases identical to TRBD1. The junction had 5 bases not matched to a gene; V was cut back by 3 bases and J by 3 bases. The germline gives CDR1 SGDLS, CDR2 YYNGEE. The CDR3 has 14 amino acids. The CDR3 is CASSAFDRDTEAFF. CDR3 DNA: TGTGCCAGCAGCGCCTTTGACAGGGACACTGAAGCTTTCTTT. Full variable domain (rest looked up from reference TRBV9 and TRBJ1-1): DSGVTQTPKHLITATGQRVTLRCSPRSGDLSVYWYQQSLDQGLQFLIQYYNGEERAKGNILERFSAQQFPDLHSELNLSSLELGDSALYFCASSAFDRDTEAFFGQGTRLTVV.

The chain joins TRBV9 to TRBJ1-4; tentatively, D is TRBD1 (5 bases). V shed 0 bases and J shed 5 bases, with 11 bases lying between them. CDR3 length: 15 residues. From germline, CDR1 is SGDLS and CDR2 YYNGEE. CDR3 bases: TGTGCCAGCAGCGTAGATCAGGGTGCGAATGAAAAACTGTTTTTT. Its protein product is CASSVDQGANEKLFF.

The gene calls are TRBV9 and TRBJ1-6; a possible D gene is TRBD1 (6 bases). Germline loops: CDR1 SGDLS, CDR2 YYNGEE. The V gene lost 3 bases and the J gene lost 8 bases, with 15 bases spanning the gap. The CDR3 runs to 15 residues. CDR3 nucleotide sequence: TGTGCCAGCAGCGCCCGACAGGCCGGGTATTCACCCCTCCACTTT. Its protein product is CASSARQAGYSPLHF.

The DNA for the CDR3 is TGTGCCAGCAGCTTAGAGGTAGGGGGGGCACATGAGCAGTTCTTC. Its translation is CASSLEVGGAHEQFF. This chain joins TRBV7-2 and TRBJ2-1, with D possibly being TRBD2 (7 bases). This CDR3 has 15 residues. The V end lost 1 base, the J end lost 8 bases, and 15 bases lay between the germline ends. The germline V gene has CDR1 SGHTA and CDR2 FQGNSA.

The chain combines TRBV20-1 with TRBJ1-2; no definite D call. CDR3 length: 11 amino acids. V lost 1 base and J 3 bases, leaving 3 bases between the germline ends. Germline CDR1 DFQATT, CDR2 SNEGSKA (reference sequence). The CDR3: CSARADYGYTF. Written as DNA, the CDR3 is TGCAGTGCTAGAGCGGACTATGGCTACACCTTC.

V is TRBV6-6 and J is TRBJ2-7; D assignment may be TRBD1 or TRBD2 (6 bases each). The V gene lost 0 bases and the J gene lost 5 bases, with 14 bases spanning the gap. Germline V gene sequence: CDR1 MNHNY, CDR2 SVGAGI (reference sequence). The CDR3 is 15 residues long. CDR3: CASSYSRGLLNEQYF. In DNA, the CDR3 is TGTGCCAGCAGTTACTCACGGGGGCTTTTGAACGAGCAGTACTTC.

The sample holds a few counts of this clone. The chain uses TRBV4-1 and TRBJ2-4; 8 positions match TRBD1. V lost 2 bases to trimming and J lost 8 bases; unmatched junction nucleotides: 11. In germline, CDR1 is MGHRA, CDR2 YSYEKL. This CDR3 comprises 16 residues. CDR3 loop: CASSQPLRTGRDIQYF. As DNA, the CDR3 is TGCGCCAGCAGCCAACCTCTAAGGACAGGGCGGGACATTCAGTACTTC.

This chain joins TRBV5-1 and TRBJ1-3; unclear D gene. Trimming took off 5 bases at V and 8 bases at J, with 17 bases between the two ends. The CDR3 covers 14 residues. Germline lookup yields CDR1 SGHRS and CDR2 YFSETQ. This chain's CDR3 is CASSSGLGPDTIYF. In DNA, the CDR3 is TGCGCCAGCAGTTCGGGCCTGGGTCCGGACACCATATATTTT. The whole variable domain, filled in from reference TRBV5-1 and TRBJ1-3, reads KAGVTQTPRYLIKTRGQQVTLSCSPISGHRSVSWYQQTPGQGLQFLFEYFSETQRNKGNFPGRFSGRQFSNSRSEMNVSTLELGDSALYLCASSSGLGPDTIYFGEGSWLTVV.

The chain joins TRBV27 to TRBJ2-3; the D is unclear. This CDR3 spans 14 amino acids. Germline V gene sequence: CDR1 MNHEY, CDR2 SMNVEV (reference sequence). This CDR3 is CPRRNESSTDTQYF. CDR3 in DNA: TGTCCTCGGCGGAATGAGTCGAGCACAGATACGCAGTATTTT.

This clone showed up just a few times. The V and J genes are TRBV5-6 and TRBJ2-7, with no clear D. The CDR3 loop spans 13 amino acids. V gave up 4 bases and J gave up 0 bases, with 8 bases separating them. Germline CDR1 is SGHDT and CDR2 is YYEEEE. The CDR3 DNA sequence: TGTGCCAGCAGCCCCCTTAGCTCCTACGAGCAGTACTTC. Its translation: CASSPLSSYEQYF.

The chain joins TRBV6-4 to TRBJ2-1; 13 positions match TRBD2. Germline-derived CDR1 and CDR2 are MRHNA and SNTAGT. Trimming cost V 6 bases and J 8 bases; bases outside gene matches: 7. CDR3 length: 15 amino acids. CDR3 in DNA: TGTGCCAGCAGCCCGGGACTAGCGGGGTCGGATGAGCAGTTCTTC. Translation: CASSPGLAGSDEQFF.

The genes are TRBV6-6 and TRBJ1-5; 7 bases are a match to TRBD1. The CDR3 runs to 16 residues. CDR1 and CDR2 from the germline V gene are MNHNY and SVGAGI (reference sequence). Trimming cost V 6 bases and J 11 bases; bases outside gene matches: 19. CDR3 region: CASRLPGAGGEGAQHF. CDR3 sequence (DNA): TGTGCCAGCAGACTCCCGGGCGCAGGGGGTGAGGGAGCCCAGCATTTT.

The chain uses TRBV4-1 and TRBJ2-7, with D perhaps TRBD2 (6 bases). V lost 0 bases and J lost 7, with 10 bases in between. This CDR3 comprises 13 residues. Germline V lookup: CDR1 MGHRA, CDR2 YSYEKL. The CDR3 reads CASSQDPRGEQYF. The CDR3 bases are TGCGCCAGCAGCCAAGATCCTCGGGGGGAGCAGTACTTC.